This passage covers 22 T cell receptor beta chains from one sample sequenced in a study of cytomegalovirus exposure and HLA in healthy donors (dated by TCRdb to the late 2010s). The library was prepared using the immunoSEQ multiplex PCR assay. The multiplex PCR relied on a mix of 60 forward primers for TCR Vbeta segments and 13 reverse primers for TCR Jbeta segments. Held by TCRdb, this immuneACCESS table contains in-frame sequences only and omits some clones. Under half of the omission traces to an unresolved V gene where checked; the cause of the rest is unknown. The sample profile shows some 200,000 clones; around 79% of them were found once. The ten largest clones add up to around 0.2% of the sample. Sequenced sample: PBMCs. Source of these receptors: a girl aged 2-10 years in good health and CMV-seronegative.

There are a few counts of this clone. This chain connects TRBV4-1 to TRBJ2-1, with a tentative D call TRBD1 (7 bases). The CDR3 contains 15 residues. V was clipped by 0 bases and J by 6 bases, with 12 bases between them. CDR1 and CDR2 from the germline V gene are MGHRA and YSYEKL. CDR3 region: CASSQDLQGGNEQFF. The CDR3 nucleotides read TGCGCCAGCAGCCAAGATCTGCAGGGGGGCAATGAGCAGTTCTTC.

The chain recombines TRBV5-4 with TRBJ2-1; 7 bases are a match to TRBD2. This CDR3 has 14 amino acids. The germline gives CDR1 SGHNT, CDR2 YYREEE (reference sequence). Unmatched junction bases numbered 9, after V lost 4 bases and J lost 8 bases. The CDR3 is CASSLGGSRYEQFF. CDR3 DNA: TGTGCCAGCAGCCTAGGCGGGAGCCGGTATGAGCAGTTCTTC. The entire variable domain, with the rest obtained from reference TRBV5-4 and TRBJ2-1, is as follows: ETGVTQSPTHLIKTRGQQVTLRCSSQSGHNTVSWYQQALGQGPQFIFQYYREEENGRGNFPPRFSGLQFPNYSSELNVNALELDDSALYLCASSLGGSRYEQFFGPGTRLTVL.

The chain combines TRBV5-4 with TRBJ1-1; D is perhaps TRBD1 (6 bases). Trimming pared 4 bases from V and 0 bases from J, leaving 16 bases between. Germline assignment: CDR1 SGHNT and CDR2 YYREEE (reference sequence). This CDR3 has 16 amino acids. As DNA, the CDR3 is TGTGCCAGCAGCGAGTTAGGCAGGGGATTGAACACTGAAGCTTTCTTT. Amino acid sequence: CASSELGRGLNTEAFF.

This sequence joins TRBV14 and TRBJ1-4; no definite D call. Germline V lookup: CDR1 SGHDN, CDR2 FVKESK. CDR3 size: 14 residues. V gave up 0 bases and J gave up 5 bases, with 7 bases separating them. CDR3 in DNA: TGTGCCAGCAGCCAAGAACTCCTGAATGAAAAACTGTTTTTT. Its translation: CASSQELLNEKLFF.

The V call is TRBV2, the J call TRBJ1-1; possible D gene TRBD1, 6 bases. V shed 4 bases and J shed 5 bases, with 8 bases lying between them. Germline loops: CDR1 SNHLY, CDR2 FYNNEI. This CDR3 comprises 12 residues. CDR3 residues: CASSAGETEAFF. In DNA form, the CDR3 reads TGTGCCAGCAGTGCAGGGGAAACTGAAGCTTTCTTT.

This chain connects TRBV27 to TRBJ2-7, with 10 bases aligning to TRBD1. The trim removed 8 bases at V and 3 bases at J, leaving 1 base unmatched. CDR1 MNHEY and CDR2 SMNVEV come from the germline V gene (reference sequence). The CDR3 runs 12 residues. This chain's CDR3 is CASGDRGYEQYF. In nucleotides, the CDR3 is TGTGCCAGCGGGGACAGGGGCTACGAGCAGTACTTC.

The V call is TRBV10-1, the J call TRBJ2-3; 9 nucleotides match TRBD2. CDR1 WNHNN and CDR2 SYGVQD come from the germline V gene (reference sequence). The CDR3 consists of 14 residues. V was pared by 7 bases and J by 2 bases, with 4 bases of the junction left unmatched. CDR3 region: CASMTSGLTDTQYF. The CDR3 region has the DNA TGCGCCAGCATGACTAGCGGACTCACAGATACGCAGTATTTT.

The V gene is TRBV2, the J gene TRBJ1-4, with 8 nucleotides matching TRBD1. V trimming: 6 bases; J trimming: 6 bases; junction bases outside the gene matches: 6. The CDR3 has 14 residues. Germline V CDR1 and CDR2: SNHLY, FYNNEI. CDR3 nucleotide sequence: TGTGCCAGCAGGGACGGACAGGGCGATGAAAAACTGTTTTTT. It is translated as CASRDGQGDEKLFF.

The genes are TRBV7-9 and TRBJ1-6, with 11 bases fitting TRBD1. The trim removed 8 bases at V and 9 bases at J, leaving 9 bases unmatched. The CDR3 length is 15 residues. Germline V gene sequence: CDR1 SEHNR, CDR2 FQNEAQ (reference sequence). The CDR3: CASGTGGGWVSPLHF. In DNA, the CDR3 is TGTGCCAGCGGGACAGGGGGTGGTTGGGTTTCACCCCTCCACTTT.

V and J are TRBV27 and TRBJ2-7; D is possibly TRBD1 (6 bases). The CDR3 sequence is 15 residues long. Germline CDR1 MNHEY, CDR2 SMNVEV (reference sequence). V shed 1 base and J shed 4 bases, with 14 bases lying between them. The CDR3 region is CASSLLPGERYEQYF. In DNA, the CDR3 is TGTGCCAGCAGTTTATTGCCAGGGGAAAGGTACGAGCAGTACTTC.

The genes are TRBV19 and TRBJ2-2; 9 nucleotides align to TRBD1. V was pared by 3 bases and J by 3 bases, with 11 bases of the junction left unmatched. This CDR3 has 18 amino acids. Per the germline V gene, CDR1 is LNHDA and CDR2 is SQIVND (reference sequence). The CDR3 loop is CASSILLRDRAYTGELFF. CDR3 in DNA: TGTGCCAGTAGTATCCTTCTCCGGGACAGGGCCTACACCGGGGAGCTGTTTTTT.

The chain has TRBV12-5 and TRBJ2-2, with TRBD2 matching over 7 bases. V trimming: 0 bases; J trimming: 6 bases; junction bases outside the gene matches: 7. CDR1 and CDR2 (germline): LGHNT, FRNRAP. The CDR3 spans 16 residues. The chain's CDR3 is CASGLVSGGPAGELFF. The DNA of the CDR3 is TGTGCTAGTGGTTTGGTATCGGGAGGACCCGCCGGGGAGCTGTTTTTT.

The chain employs TRBV5-1 and TRBJ2-3; TRBD2 is a possible D gene (6 bases). Per the germline V gene, CDR1 is SGHRS and CDR2 is YFSETQ. With 0 bases removed from V and 5 bases from J, the gap between germline ends came to 13 bases. The CDR3 has 15 amino acids. The CDR3 here is CASSLAGVGGDTQYF. The CDR3 region has the DNA TGCGCCAGCAGCTTGGCGGGGGTCGGTGGAGATACGCAGTATTTT.

V usage is TRBV19 and J usage is TRBJ2-3, with D possibly matching TRBD2 (6 bases). V gave up 5 bases and J gave up 4 bases, with 16 bases separating them. Germline CDR1 LNHDA, CDR2 SQIVND (reference sequence). This CDR3 is built from 15 residues. In DNA, the CDR3 is TGTGCCAGTAGTCTTACCTCGGGACTGCCAGATACGCAGTATTTT. Translation gives CASSLTSGLPDTQYF.

The rearrangement links TRBV18 to TRBJ2-7; 9 positions match TRBD1. Per germline, CDR1 KGHSH and CDR2 LQKENI. The CDR3 extends over 13 amino acids. J gave up 5 bases and V 4 bases, and 3 bases lay outside the gene matches. CDR3 DNA: TGTGCCAGCTCACTCGGACAGGGGAACGAGCAGTACTTC. Translating gives CASSLGQGNEQYF.

This chain uses TRBV6-1 with TRBJ1-2; 8 bases align to TRBD1. Germline V CDR1 and CDR2: MNHNS, SASEGT. Trimming removed 5 bases from V and 7 bases from J; junction bases left unmatched: 6. This CDR3 comprises 13 residues. The CDR3 region has the DNA TGTGCCAGCAGTCCCCAGGGGGCGCTTGGCTACACCTTC. Translating gives CASSPQGALGYTF.

The V call is TRBV13, the J call TRBJ2-3, with 8 nucleotides matching TRBD2. CDR1 PRHDT and CDR2 FYEKMQ come from the germline V gene (reference sequence). The CDR3 has 15 residues. With 3 bases clipped from V and 2 bases from J, the junction kept 4 bases outside the gene matches. CDR3 residues: CASSFGGAHTDTQYF. For the CDR3, the DNA is TGTGCCAGCAGCTTCGGGGGGGCCCACACAGATACGCAGTATTTT. Full variable domain (remainder filled in from reference TRBV13 and TRBJ2-3): AAGVIQSPRHLIKEKRETATLKCYPIPRHDTVYWYQQGPGQDPQFLISFYEKMQSDKGSIPDRFSAQQFSDYHSELNMSSLELGDSALYFCASSFGGAHTDTQYFGPGTRLTVL.

The rearrangement uses TRBV30 and TRBJ2-6; 7 nucleotides match TRBD1. The CDR3 length is 13 residues. The trim removed 5 bases at V and 2 bases at J, leaving 0 bases unmatched. Germline V gene data show CDR1 as GTSNPN and CDR2 as SVGIG (reference sequence). CDR3 coding DNA: TGTGCCTGGGACAGGGCTGGGGCCAACGTCCTGACTTTC. Amino acids: CAWDRAGANVLTF.

The chain uses TRBV15 and TRBJ1-1, with D perhaps matching TRBD1 (5 bases). The germline V gene encodes CDR1 LNHNV and CDR2 YYDKDF (reference sequence). V lost 0 bases to trimming and J lost 5 bases, with 16 bases between them. The CDR3 extends over 16 amino acids. CDR3 nucleotides: TGTGCCACCAGCAGAGACGGGACTAAGGTTATGACTGAAGCTTTCTTT. Its translation: CATSRDGTKVMTEAFF. The full variable domain, with the rest looked up from reference TRBV15 and TRBJ1-1, is DAMVIQNPRYQVTQFGKPVTLSCSQTLNHNVMYWYQQKSSQAPKLLFHYYDKDFNNEADTPDNFQSRRPNTSFCFLDIRSPGLGDTAMYLCATSRDGTKVMTEAFFGQGTRLTVV.

The chain joins TRBV2 to TRBJ2-3, with TRBD2 matching over 12 bases. Germline V gene data show CDR1 as SNHLY and CDR2 as FYNNEI. Germline trimming cut 6 bases from V and 3 bases from J; bases unmatched to any gene: 1. The CDR3 covers 14 residues. The CDR3 here is CASRTSGRTDTQYF. For the CDR3, the DNA is TGTGCCAGCAGGACTAGCGGGAGAACAGATACGCAGTATTTT.

The chain is built from TRBV27 and TRBJ2-7, with 9 nucleotides matching TRBD1. This CDR3 contains 14 residues. The V gene end was trimmed by 5 bases and the J gene end by 4 bases; junction bases not matched to a gene: 6. Germline V CDR1 and CDR2: MNHEY, SMNVEV (reference sequence). This chain's CDR3 is CASSAGTGRYEQYF. The CDR3, as DNA: TGTGCCAGCAGTGCCGGGACAGGGAGGTACGAGCAGTACTTC.

The J gene is TRBJ2-3, the V gene TRBV10-2, with 8 bases lining up with TRBD2. Germline V lookup: CDR1 WSHSY, CDR2 SAAADI. J gave up 6 bases and V 5 bases, and 7 bases lay outside the gene matches. This CDR3 spans 14 amino acids. CDR3 sequence: CASSLAGTSDTQYF. DNA for the CDR3: TGCGCCAGCAGTTTAGCGGGGACTTCGGATACGCAGTATTTT.